Sequencing of this TCR beta chain was carried out in a study of CD8 T cells in Susac syndrome. Random hexamers were used to reverse transcribe an amount of roughly 0.5 to 1 ug RNA. In TCRdb, the immunoSEQ multiplex PCR reads were re-called with MiXCR into one record per CDR3 protein. The repertoire holds fewer than 200,000 distinct CDR3 sequences, with 90% to 95% as singletons. CDR3 size: 14 residues. V was clipped by 1 base and J by 4 bases, with 9 bases between them. Germline CDR1 and CDR2: SGHRS and YFSETQ. Sequencing input: CD4+ T cells from PBMCs. This TCR was sampled from a human donor with Susac syndrome. The V and J genes are TRBV5-1 and TRBJ2-1; D is ambiguous. The CDR3 here is CASSLRLGYNEQFF. As DNA, the CDR3 is TGCGCCAGCAGCTTGAGGCTAGGTTACAATGAGCAGTTCTTC.